This T cell receptor beta chain was identified during a study of cytomegalovirus exposure and HLA in healthy donors. Study findings and constraints: Among donors in an Asian-associated ancestry cluster, a later analysis reportedly found fewer N-insertions than the roughly 650-donor mean.

The PCR had 60 Vbeta and 13 Jbeta primers. The table came from immunoSEQ multiplex PCR; TCRdb's copy has only in-frame clones and leaves some out. This sample has around 88,000 clones, with over 65% found just once. As concerns this clone: Its antigen is as yet unknown.

CDR1 is SGHRS, CDR2 YFSETQ, per germline. This CDR3 is built from 14 residues. With V trimmed by 4 bases and J by 3 bases, 7 bases remained unmatched. The TCR sequence derives from a male donor in good health and CMV-seronegative. Sequencing input: PBMCs. The rearrangement links TRBV5-1 to TRBJ2-7; the match to TRBD1 covers 7 bases. The CDR3, as DNA: TGCGCCAGCAGCCCGATCCGGACAGGCTACGAGCAGTACTTC. The encoded protein is CASSPIRTGYEQYF.